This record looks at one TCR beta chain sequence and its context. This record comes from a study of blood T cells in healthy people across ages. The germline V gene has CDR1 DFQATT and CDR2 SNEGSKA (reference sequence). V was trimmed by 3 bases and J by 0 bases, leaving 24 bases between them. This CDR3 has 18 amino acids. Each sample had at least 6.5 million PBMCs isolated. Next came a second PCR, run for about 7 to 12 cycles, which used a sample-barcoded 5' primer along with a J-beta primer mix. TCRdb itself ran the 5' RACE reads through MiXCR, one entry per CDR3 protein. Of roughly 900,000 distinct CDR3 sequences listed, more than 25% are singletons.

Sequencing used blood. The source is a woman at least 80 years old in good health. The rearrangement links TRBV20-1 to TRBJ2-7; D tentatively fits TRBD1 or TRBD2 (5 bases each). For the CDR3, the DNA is TGCAGTGCTAGTGCTTCGGGGCAAAGGGATATGGCCTCCTACGAGCAGTACTTC. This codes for CSASASGQRDMASYEQYF.